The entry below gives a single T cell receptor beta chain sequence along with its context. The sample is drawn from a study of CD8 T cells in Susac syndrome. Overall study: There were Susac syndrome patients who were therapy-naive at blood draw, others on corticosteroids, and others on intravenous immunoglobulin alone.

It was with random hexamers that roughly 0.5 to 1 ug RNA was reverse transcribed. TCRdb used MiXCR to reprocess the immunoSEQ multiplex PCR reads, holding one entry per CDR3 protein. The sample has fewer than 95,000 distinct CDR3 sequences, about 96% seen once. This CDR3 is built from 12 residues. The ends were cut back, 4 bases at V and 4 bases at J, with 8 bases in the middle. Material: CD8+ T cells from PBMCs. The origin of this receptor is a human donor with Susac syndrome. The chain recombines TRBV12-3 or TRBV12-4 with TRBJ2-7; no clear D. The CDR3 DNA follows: TGTGCCAGCAGTTCCCGGGCATACGAGCAGTACTTC. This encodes CASSSRAYEQYF.